The source of this T cell receptor (beta chain) is a study of T-cell reconstitution after alpha-beta-depleted transplantation in children. Unique molecular identifiers were built into the TCRbeta library. TCRdb itself ran the PCR reads through MiXCR, one entry per CDR3 protein. The table includes around 250,000 distinct CDR3 sequences, approximately 9.6% detected once. This clonotype was recorded a few times. This CDR3 contains 17 residues. From germline, CDR1 is LGHDT and CDR2 YNNKEL (reference sequence). J gave up 4 bases and V 1 base, and 8 bases lay outside the gene matches. The sample consisted of PBMCs from the stem cell graft donor, taken from the stem cell graft. This chain connects TRBV3-1 to TRBJ2-4; 9 bases are shared with TRBD1. The clonotype was recovered from a human donor who donated a stem cell graft to a child with SCID. The DNA of the CDR3 is TGTGCCAGCAGCCAAGGGCCCACCGGGACAGGGAAAAACATTCAGTACTTC. It translates to CASSQGPTGTGKNIQYF.